Included here is one T cell receptor beta chain sequence, with context. The data were taken from a study of blood T cell repertoires in COVID-19. Profiling relied on immunoSEQ multiplex PCR, and the TCRdb table lists in-frame clones only, not all of them. The repertoire holds 110,000 to 150,000 clones, with roughly 79% as singletons. The clonotype comes from a human donor in a cohort sampled during active COVID-19. Sequencing input: peripheral blood.

Here the CDR3 DNA reads TGTGCCAGCAGCCTCACTGCGGGAAACTATGGCTACACCTTC. It translates to CASSLTAGNYGYTF. The chain links TRBV11-2 to TRBJ1-2; the D is unclear. The V and J ends lost 5 bases and 2 bases respectively, with 12 bases between them. The germline gives CDR1 SGHAT, CDR2 FQNNGV. The CDR3 runs 14 residues.